This T cell receptor (beta chain) was identified in a study of blood T cell repertoires in COVID-19. Libraries were prepared by immunoSEQ multiplex PCR; TCRdb keeps only in-frame clonotypes and omits some of them. The sample consists of a few hundred thousand clones, more than 85% of them appearing once. Donors in Cohort 3 counted as recovered after two negative PCRs, clearance, or symptom resolution. V was pared by 7 bases and J by 7 bases, with 24 bases of the junction left unmatched. Germline V gene data show CDR1 as LNHDA and CDR2 as SQIVND (reference sequence). The CDR3 runs 19 residues. Material: PBMCs or T cells enriched from blood (not recorded which). This TCR was recovered from a man aged 35-49 years who had recovered from COVID-19. The V call is TRBV19, the J call TRBJ2-2, with 7 bases that match TRBD1. CDR3 coding DNA: TGTGCCAGTATCGCCGGGACAGTCGAACCCCCCTGGCTCCTCGGGGAGCTGTTTTTT. This encodes CASIAGTVEPPWLLGELFF.